These 26 T cell receptor beta chains were all obtained from the same sample, sequenced in a study of CD8 T cells in ankylosing spondylitis. Via MiXCR, TCRdb re-called the 5' RACE reads, giving one row per CDR3 protein. The sample carries approximately 540,000 distinct CDR3 sequences, roughly an eighth recorded once. These receptors have no known antigen. The study, taken as a whole, reports: Blood from ankylosing spondylitis patients appeared to carry a characteristic roughly 8-variant TCR beta motif.

The sequencing input was blood, either unsorted or a sorted T cell fraction (not recorded which). All receptors derive from a male donor with ankylosing spondylitis.

This clonotype was picked up a small number of times. The rearrangement links TRBV14 to TRBJ2-3; a possible D gene is TRBD2 (6 bases). The CDR3 length is 15 residues. From germline, CDR1 is SGHDN and CDR2 FVKESK. V was cut by 0 bases and J by 5 bases, with 12 bases left in between. CDR3 protein: CASSQDLRGLDTQYF. The CDR3, as DNA: TGTGCCAGCAGCCAAGATCTGCGGGGCCTAGATACGCAGTATTTT.

At least ten counts were recorded for this clonotype. The chain couples TRBV7-9 to TRBJ1-2; D gene ambiguous. V shed 7 bases and J shed 1 base, with 7 bases lying between them. Germline CDR1 SEHNR, CDR2 FQNEAQ (reference sequence). The CDR3 loop spans 12 amino acids. CDR3 DNA: TGTGCCAGCAATACCCTTAACTATGGCTACACCTTC. Translated: CASNTLNYGYTF.

In DNA form, the CDR3 reads TGCGCCAGCAGGGACCCCGGGACTAGCTCAGAGACCCAGTACTTC. This encodes CASRDPGTSSETQYF. The chain is built from TRBV5-1 and TRBJ2-5; 9 bases fit TRBD2. V was pared by 5 bases and J by 4 bases, with 9 bases of the junction left unmatched. The CDR3 has 15 amino acids. Looked up from germline, CDR1 is SGHRS and CDR2 is YFSETQ.

This clonotype came up many times. This sequence joins TRBV24-1 and TRBJ1-6; no definite D call. V lost 4 bases to trimming and J lost 7 bases, with 13 bases between them. Germline V lookup: CDR1 KGHDR, CDR2 SFDVKD. The CDR3 is 15 residues long. The chain's CDR3 is CATSEGRVGNSPLHF. The CDR3 region has the DNA TGTGCCACCAGTGAGGGTCGGGTCGGAAATTCACCCCTCCACTTT.

A few counts support this clonotype. The genes are TRBV13 and TRBJ2-7, with D perhaps matching TRBD2 (5 bases). Trimming took off 4 bases at V and 0 bases at J, with 7 bases between the two ends. Germline-derived CDR1 and CDR2 are PRHDT and FYEKMQ (reference sequence). This CDR3 comprises 13 residues. CDR3 nucleotide sequence: TGTGCCAGCAGCTCCCGGGACTCCTACGAGCAGTACGTC. Its translation: CASSSRDSYEQYV.

The chain is built from TRBV12-3 or TRBV12-4 and TRBJ2-5; 10 bases are shared with TRBD2. This CDR3 spans 16 amino acids. After removal of 5 bases from V and 1 base from J, the junction contained 7 bases not matched to a gene. The CDR3, as DNA: TGTGCCAGCAGTCTGAGTAGCGGGAGGTTCCAAGAGACCCAGTACTTC. As protein: CASSLSSGRFQETQYF.

This clonotype was seen a handful of times. Here the CDR3 DNA reads TGTGCCATCGGCCTAGGAGAGGTCTCTGGGGCCAACGTCCTGACTTTC. This translates into CAIGLGEVSGANVLTF. The rearrangement joins TRBV10-3 to TRBJ2-6; D remains unclear. The germline V and J ends were trimmed by 8 bases and 0 bases, with 14 bases remaining between them. The CDR3 totals 16 residues. Germline lookup yields CDR1 ENHRY and CDR2 SYGVKD.

A few counts support this clonotype. The CDR3 DNA reads as TGCAGTGCTAGAGGCGCGGGAGGGCCGGGAGATACGCAGTATTTT. Protein sequence: CSARGAGGPGDTQYF. V and J are TRBV20-1 and TRBJ2-3; TRBD2 matches at 9 bases. The V segment lost 1 base and the J segment 5 bases; nucleotides outside the gene matches: 7. The CDR3 has 15 amino acids. Germline values: CDR1 DFQATT, CDR2 SNEGSKA (reference sequence).

The V gene is TRBV7-8, the J gene TRBJ2-5; 9 nucleotides line up with TRBD1. Germline CDR1 is SGHVS and CDR2 is FQNEAQ. V lost 3 bases and J lost 6; bases outside the gene matches: 2. CDR3 length: 13 residues. DNA for the CDR3: TGTGCCAGCAGCTTTGGACAGGGGAAGACCCAGTACTTC. It is translated as CASSFGQGKTQYF.

In this sample, this clonotype turned up a few times. The chain combines TRBV11-2 with TRBJ2-1; 8 nucleotides agree with TRBD2. The V gene's germline CDR1 is SGHAT and CDR2 FQNNGV. With 0 bases clipped from V and 7 bases from J, the junction kept 8 bases outside the gene matches. The CDR3 loop spans 16 amino acids. The CDR3 nucleotides are TGTGCCAGCAGCTTAGAGAAGTTCGGCGGGAGGAATGAGCAGTTCTTC. As protein: CASSLEKFGGRNEQFF.

The genes are TRBV11-3 and TRBJ2-7, with D unresolved. Germline V gives CDR1 SGHNT, CDR2 YENEEA. Trimming removed 4 bases at V and 2 bases at J, with 6 bases between. CDR3 length equals 12 residues. CDR3 sequence (DNA): TGTGCCAGCAGCTCTACCCCCTACGAGCAGTACTTC. This codes for CASSSTPYEQYF.

The sample holds many counts of this clonotype. The chain uses TRBV7-4 and TRBJ2-7; unclear D gene. V was trimmed by 2 bases and J by 5 bases, leaving 13 bases between them. CDR1 is SGHVT, CDR2 SQSDAQ, per germline. The CDR3 consists of 14 residues. The CDR3 loop is CASSLLFPNHEQYF. The CDR3 region has the DNA TGTGCCAGCAGCTTACTATTTCCTAACCACGAGCAGTACTTC.

This clonotype was seen a few times. The gene calls are TRBV10-3 and TRBJ2-7; D gene uncertain. Trimming removed 11 bases from V and 0 bases from J, with 14 bases in between. CDR1 and CDR2 (germline): ENHRY, SYGVKD. The CDR3 consists of 13 residues. CDR3 sequence (DNA): TGTGCCGCGACTTCCACAACCTCCTACGAGCAGTACTTC. Translating it yields CAATSTTSYEQYF.

The rearrangement links TRBV6-2 or TRBV6-3 to TRBJ2-1, with D perhaps matching TRBD2 (6 bases). The CDR3 covers 15 residues. V was cut by 6 bases and J by 4 bases, with 16 bases left in between. The germline V gene has CDR1 MNHEY and CDR2 SVGEGT. The chain's CDR3 is CASSPYGGTYNEQFF. The DNA for the CDR3 is TGTGCCAGCAGCCCCTACGGGGGTACTTACAATGAGCAGTTCTTC.

In its sample, this clonotype was seen a few times. The chain combines TRBV10-2 with TRBJ1-3, with D maybe TRBD1 (5 bases). Germline values: CDR1 WSHSY, CDR2 SAAADI. The CDR3 spans 14 residues. Trimming left V 8 bases short and J 4 bases short, with 15 bases between. The CDR3 sequence: CASGPGGSGNTIYF. CDR3 bases: TGCGCCAGCGGCCCCGGGGGGTCGGGAAACACCATATATTTT.

V is TRBV5-1 and J is TRBJ1-4; TRBD1 is a possible D gene (6 bases). This CDR3 spans 15 amino acids. CDR1 is SGHRS and CDR2 is YFSETQ in the germline V gene. V shed 4 bases and J shed 5 bases, with 15 bases lying between them. The CDR3 DNA follows: TGCGCCAGCAGCGGAAGGACAGTCGGGAATGAAAAACTGTTTTTT. Translating gives CASSGRTVGNEKLFF.

The sample holds a few counts of this clonotype. The chain carries TRBV6-1 and TRBJ1-5, with TRBD1 as a possible D gene (5 bases). This CDR3 region has 14 residues. Germline CDR1 reads MNHNS; CDR2 reads SASEGT. V was pared by 7 bases and J by 2 bases, with 12 bases between. For the CDR3, the DNA is TGTGCCAGCAAAGACACAGGTGGCAATCAGCCCCAGCATTTT. Amino acid sequence: CASKDTGGNQPQHF.

The chain is built from TRBV20-1 and TRBJ2-3, with TRBD2 matching over 14 bases. Germline V gene sequence: CDR1 DFQATT, CDR2 SNEGSKA (reference sequence). This CDR3 is built from 20 residues. V gave up 4 bases and J gave up 0 bases; unmatched junction bases: 15. CDR3: CSATTSGLAGATPSTDTQYF. For the CDR3, the DNA is TGCAGTGCTACCACATCGGGACTAGCGGGAGCTACCCCTAGCACAGATACGCAGTATTTT.

This clonotype was picked up one time. The J gene is TRBJ2-5, the V gene TRBV5-1; no firm D call. From germline, CDR1 is SGHRS and CDR2 YFSETQ. V was shortened by 6 bases and J by 3 bases, with 12 bases between the two germline ends. CDR3 length: 13 residues. CDR3 region: CASTPPSEETQYF. For the CDR3, the DNA is TGCGCCAGCACCCCGCCCTCAGAAGAGACCCAGTACTTC. Complete variable domain (other parts from reference TRBV5-1 and TRBJ2-5): KAGVTQTPRYLIKTRGQQVTLSCSPISGHRSVSWYQQTPGQGLQFLFEYFSETQRNKGNFPGRFSGRQFSNSRSEMNVSTLELGDSALYLCASTPPSEETQYFGPGTRLLVL.

This clonotype was observed a handful of times. The chain recombines TRBV20-1 with TRBJ2-5, with 7 bases fitting TRBD2. This CDR3 spans 13 amino acids. The J segment lost 2 bases and the V segment lost 5 bases, leaving 5 bases of the junction unmatched. Germline V gives CDR1 DFQATT, CDR2 SNEGSKA (reference sequence). The CDR3 loop is CSAGDYLQETQYF. The CDR3 DNA reads TGCAGTGCTGGGGACTACTTACAAGAGACCCAGTACTTC.

In its sample, this clonotype was seen many times. CDR3 sequence: CASSPTSGRAYEQYF. The CDR3 nucleotides are TGTGCCAGCAGTCCTACTAGCGGGAGAGCCTACGAGCAGTACTTC. This rearrangement joins TRBV12-3 or TRBV12-4 to TRBJ2-7; 11 bases are a match to TRBD2. The CDR3 totals 15 residues. The junction had 5 bases not matched to a gene; V was cut back by 5 bases and J by 2 bases.

The chain combines TRBV7-6 with TRBJ1-1; TRBD1 agrees at 7 bases. The germline CDR1 and CDR2 sequences are SGHVS and FNYEAQ. V dropped 5 bases and J dropped 2; count of bases not matched to a gene: 5. CDR3 size: 14 residues. CDR3 nucleotide sequence: TGTGCCAGCAGCGCATACAGGGGAAACACTGAAGCTTTCTTT. Translation: CASSAYRGNTEAFF.

The chain is built from TRBV7-2 and TRBJ1-1; a possible D gene is TRBD1 (5 bases). Germline CDR1 is SGHTA and CDR2 is FQGNSA. This CDR3 has 14 amino acids. V lost 1 base to trimming and J lost 7 bases, with 13 bases between them. The DNA for the CDR3 is TGTGCCAGCAGCTTAGGGGGGGACGAGGGTGAAGCTTTCTTT. This encodes CASSLGGDEGEAFF. Supplemented by reference TRBV7-2 and TRBJ1-1, the full variable domain reads GAGVSQSPSNKVTEKGKDVELRCDPISGHTALYWYRQSLGQGLEFLIYFQGNSAPDKSGLPSDRFSAERTGGSVSTLTIQRTQQEDSAVYLCASSLGGDEGEAFFGQGTRLTVV.

The sample holds many counts of this clonotype. This chain links TRBV7-9 with TRBJ2-5; D ambiguous. Trimming removed 2 bases from V and 5 bases from J, with 15 bases in between. CDR1 is SEHNR and CDR2 is FQNEAQ in the germline V gene (reference sequence). This CDR3 has 15 amino acids. CDR3 bases: TGTGCCAGCAGCTTATTAGACGGCCTGGTGGAGACCCAGTACTTC. Translated: CASSLLDGLVETQYF.

This clonotype has a handful of counts. The chain recombines TRBV5-5 with TRBJ2-2; TRBD2 matches 10 bases. This CDR3 region has 16 residues. Germline values: CDR1 SGHKS, CDR2 YYEKEE (reference sequence). V dropped 4 bases and J dropped 1; count of bases not matched to a gene: 4. DNA of the CDR3: TGTGCCAGCAGCAAAGCTAGCGGGAGGAACACCGGGGAGCTGTTTTTT. Amino acid sequence: CASSKASGRNTGELFF.

The chain recombines TRBV5-1 with TRBJ2-7; 9 bases match TRBD1. V gave up 3 bases and J gave up 6 bases; unmatched junction bases: 7. Germline loops: CDR1 SGHRS, CDR2 YFSETQ. The CDR3 is 14 amino acids. The CDR3 sequence is CASSYRDRVVEQYF. Here the CDR3 DNA reads TGCGCCAGCAGCTACCGGGACAGGGTTGTCGAGCAGTACTTC.